This paragraph reports one TCR beta chain. This CDR3 comprises 14 residues. V was clipped by 4 bases and J by 6 bases; unmatched bases: 5. The germline CDR1 and CDR2 sequences are SGHTA and FQGTGA. TCRdb keeps only in-frame clones here, not all; method: immunoSEQ multiplex PCR. This sample has more than 60,000 clones, with roughly 78% found just once. The source of the sample is a study of blood T cell repertoires in COVID-19. Overall study: The study drew acute and convalescent COVID-19 samples from the United States, Italy and Spain.

The rearrangement uses TRBV7-3 and TRBJ2-2, with 7 bases fitting TRBD1. This clonotype was obtained from a man aged 60 to 69 with acute or convalescent COVID-19. The material sequenced was peripheral blood. The DNA for the CDR3 is TGTGCCAGCAGCTCACCGACAGGGTCCGGGGAGCTGTTTTTT. Translated, it gives CASSSPTGSGELFF.